This T cell receptor (beta chain) was captured by sequencing in a study of T cells in Graves' hyperthyroidism and ophthalmopathy. Exclusion followed for patients with uncontrolled infection, other autoimmune disease, pregnancy or lactation. PBMCs were derived from roughly 10 ml fresh peripheral blood. Researchers amplified the TCR beta CDR3 regions from RNA transcripts. The study used the HTBI primer set for a first-round RT-PCR of the TCR CDR3. Each CDR3 protein gets one entry after TCRdb re-called the multiplex PCR reads with MiXCR. There are around 300,000 distinct CDR3 sequences in the sample; 20% to 25% occur only once, and around 60% lies in the top ten. Per germline, CDR1 MDHEN and CDR2 SYDVKM. V dropped 10 bases and J dropped 8 bases, with 18 bases sitting between them. The CDR3 contains 13 residues. On this clonotype itself: Its antigen is not identified.

Study-level findings and limits: Expanded thyroid clonotypes (above 0.001) were mostly also found in blood.

This clonotype was obtained from a man aged 25 to 40 with Graves' ophthalmopathy. V gene TRBV28 combines with J gene TRBJ2-1; no firm D call. The sequencing input was blood. The CDR3 DNA reads as TGTGCCATCCTGGATCCGGCCGGGCATGAGCAGTTCTTC. Translated, it gives CAILDPAGHEQFF.